This T cell receptor beta chain was sequenced for a study of blood T cell repertoires in COVID-19 (dated by TCRdb to 2018 to 2021). Background for the entire study: Samples covering the acute and convalescent phases of COVID-19 were provided by collaborators in the United States, Italy and Spain. Nearly every sample came with metadata listing a de-identified subject ID, COVID-19 status, age in years and sex. HLA class I and class II types, where available, came from metadata supplied by the sample provider rather than from assay-based typing. The prospective study material was composed of cDNA or gDNA derived from T cells, B-cell-depleted T cells, or PBMCs. The repertoires were made available in a free public database intended to serve as a resource for research on the immune response to SARS-CoV-2. The samples were drawn from two sources: the first 160 participants of the ongoing ImmuneRACE study, and 1,000 to 1,500 subjects contributed by 6 global collaborators. Deeply sampled blood TCRbeta repertoires from subjects exposed to, actively infected with, or recovered from COVID-19 were included in the dataset. Results the study describes overall, beyond this receptor: The amount of clinical and demographic metadata varied by source and participant and was provided uncurated.

TCRbeta CDR3 regions were amplified from genomic DNA by means of the immunoSEQ Assay, a bias-controlled multiplex PCR. On the study's bioinformatics: Nucleated cell counts per sample were estimated from amplification of reference gene primers within the assay. To quantify the absolute abundance of each unique TCRbeta CDR3 rearrangement, sequence reads were collapsed and filtered. For each sample, productive Simpson clonality was calculated as the square root of Simpson's diversity index across productive rearrangements. Not all clones reach the TCRdb copy of this immuneACCESS table, which keeps in-frame sequences only. Checked studies attribute under half of the gap to unresolved V genes and leave the rest unexplained. V and J calls and clone size are those listed in that table; D and trimming were worked out from the DNA. This sample has approximately 80,000 clones in its table, and about 91% of those were observed once. The ten biggest clones cover more than 5.5% of the sample.

As regards this clone: Its antigen is currently not known. Per-base qualities were not stored, and no clone one base away is much larger.

Each collaborating institution followed its own protocols to collect whole blood in K2EDTA tubes. For TCRbeta analysis, collaborator samples were shipped as frozen whole blood, as isolated PBMCs, or as DNA extracted from either sample type. As encoded in the germline V gene (reference sequence), CDR1 is LGHDT while CDR2 is YNNKEL. The CDR3 sequence holds 12 residues, the cysteine and phenylalanine included. Only the CDR3 portion is preserved as DNA: 36 bases, with reading frame beginning at the first base. V and J are truncated by 2 bases and 4 bases respectively, leaving an intervening sequence of 5 bases.

The chain employs TRBV3-1 (or the pseudogene TRBV3-2) and TRBJ1-1, with the D gene too uncertain to name. Sequencing was done on a sample of peripheral blood. This clonotype was sampled from a woman aged 80 or over with acute or convalescent COVID-19. This receptor carries the CDR3 CASSQFSTEAFF. At the DNA level, the sequence is TGTGCCAGCAGCCAATTCTCCACTGAAGCTTTCTTT.